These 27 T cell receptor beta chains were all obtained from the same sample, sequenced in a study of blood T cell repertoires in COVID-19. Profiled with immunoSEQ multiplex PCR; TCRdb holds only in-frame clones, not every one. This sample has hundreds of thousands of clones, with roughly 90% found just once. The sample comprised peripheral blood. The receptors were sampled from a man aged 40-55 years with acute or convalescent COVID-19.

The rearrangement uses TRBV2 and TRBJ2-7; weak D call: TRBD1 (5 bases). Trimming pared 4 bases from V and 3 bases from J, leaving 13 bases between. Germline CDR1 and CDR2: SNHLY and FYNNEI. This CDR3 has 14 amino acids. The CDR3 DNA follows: TGTGCCAGCAGTGTCGGCAGGGCGGACTACGAGCAGTACTTC. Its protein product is CASSVGRADYEQYF.

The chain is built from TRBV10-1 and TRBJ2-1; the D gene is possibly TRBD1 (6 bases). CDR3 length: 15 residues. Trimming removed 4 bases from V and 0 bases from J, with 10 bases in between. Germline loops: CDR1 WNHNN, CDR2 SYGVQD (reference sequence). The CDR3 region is CASSGTGSSYNEQFF. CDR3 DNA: TGCGCCAGCAGTGGCACAGGGAGCTCCTACAATGAGCAGTTCTTC.

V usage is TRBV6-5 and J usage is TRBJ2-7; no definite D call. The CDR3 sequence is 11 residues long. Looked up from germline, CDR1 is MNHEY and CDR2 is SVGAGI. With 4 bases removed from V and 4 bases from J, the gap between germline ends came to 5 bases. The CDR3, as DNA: TGTGCCAGCAGTTCTATATACGAGCAGTACTTC. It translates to CASSSIYEQYF.

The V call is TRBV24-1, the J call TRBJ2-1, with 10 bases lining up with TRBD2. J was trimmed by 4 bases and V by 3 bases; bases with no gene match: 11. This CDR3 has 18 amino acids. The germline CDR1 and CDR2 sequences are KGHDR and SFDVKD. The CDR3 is CATSDPLERGGRYNEQFF. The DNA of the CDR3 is TGTGCCACCAGTGATCCTCTGGAGCGGGGGGGCCGGTACAATGAGCAGTTCTTC.

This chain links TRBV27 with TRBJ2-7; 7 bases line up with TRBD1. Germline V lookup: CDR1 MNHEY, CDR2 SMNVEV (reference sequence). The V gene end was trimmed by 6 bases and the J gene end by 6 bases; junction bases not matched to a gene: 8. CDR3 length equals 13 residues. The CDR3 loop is CASSSTGLSEQYF. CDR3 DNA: TGTGCCAGCAGCTCGACAGGGCTCAGCGAGCAGTACTTC.

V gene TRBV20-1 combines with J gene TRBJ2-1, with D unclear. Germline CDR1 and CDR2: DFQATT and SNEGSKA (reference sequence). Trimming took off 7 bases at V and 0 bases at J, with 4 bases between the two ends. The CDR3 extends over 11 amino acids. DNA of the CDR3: TGCAGTGTCCGCTCCTACAATGAGCAGTTCTTC. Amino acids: CSVRSYNEQFF.

Here the CDR3 reads CATSRAGLAVEQYF. The DNA for the CDR3 is TGTGCCACCAGCAGAGCCGGACTAGCGGTGGAGCAGTACTTC. This rearrangement joins TRBV15 to TRBJ2-7; TRBD2 agrees at 10 bases. The length of the CDR3 is 14 residues. The germline gives CDR1 LNHNV, CDR2 YYDKDF (reference sequence). With 1 base clipped from V and 7 bases from J, the junction kept 4 bases outside the gene matches. The full variable domain, with the rest looked up from reference TRBV15 and TRBJ2-7, is DAMVIQNPRYQVTQFGKPVTLSCSQTLNHNVMYWYQQKSSQAPKLLFHYYDKDFNNEADTPDNFQSRRPNTSFCFLDIRSPGLGDTAMYLCATSRAGLAVEQYFGPGTRLTVT.

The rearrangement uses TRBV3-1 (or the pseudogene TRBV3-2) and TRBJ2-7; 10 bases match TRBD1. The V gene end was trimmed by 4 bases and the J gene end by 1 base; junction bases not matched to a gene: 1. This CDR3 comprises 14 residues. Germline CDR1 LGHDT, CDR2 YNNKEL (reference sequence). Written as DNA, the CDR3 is TGTGCCAGCAGCCGACAGGGGGCTTCCTACGAGCAGTACTTC. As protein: CASSRQGASYEQYF.

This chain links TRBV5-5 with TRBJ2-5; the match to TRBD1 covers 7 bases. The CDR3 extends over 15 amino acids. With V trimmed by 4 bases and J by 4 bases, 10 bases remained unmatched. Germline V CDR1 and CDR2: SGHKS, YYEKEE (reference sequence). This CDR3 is CASSRQPQGRETQYF. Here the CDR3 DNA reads TGTGCCAGCAGCCGACAGCCACAGGGGCGAGAGACCCAGTACTTC.

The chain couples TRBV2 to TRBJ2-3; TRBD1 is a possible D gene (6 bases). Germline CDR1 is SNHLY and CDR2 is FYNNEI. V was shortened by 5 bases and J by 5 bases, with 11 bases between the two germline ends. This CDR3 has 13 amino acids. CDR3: CASSLTGKDTQYF. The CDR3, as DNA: TGTGCCAGCAGTTTAACAGGGAAAGATACGCAGTATTTT.

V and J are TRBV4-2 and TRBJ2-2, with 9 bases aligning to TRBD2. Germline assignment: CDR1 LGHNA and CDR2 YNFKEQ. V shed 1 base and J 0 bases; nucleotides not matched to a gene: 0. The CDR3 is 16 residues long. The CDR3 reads CASSQGLAANTGELFF. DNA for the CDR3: TGTGCCAGCAGCCAAGGACTAGCGGCGAACACCGGGGAGCTGTTTTTT.

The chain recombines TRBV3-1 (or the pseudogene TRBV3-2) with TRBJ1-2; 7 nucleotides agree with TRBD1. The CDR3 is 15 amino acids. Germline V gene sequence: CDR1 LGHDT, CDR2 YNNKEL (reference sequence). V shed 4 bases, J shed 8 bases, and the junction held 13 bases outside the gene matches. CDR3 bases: TGTGCCAGCAGCCTTAATACGATAGGGGGCAGGGGCTACACCTTC. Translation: CASSLNTIGGRGYTF.

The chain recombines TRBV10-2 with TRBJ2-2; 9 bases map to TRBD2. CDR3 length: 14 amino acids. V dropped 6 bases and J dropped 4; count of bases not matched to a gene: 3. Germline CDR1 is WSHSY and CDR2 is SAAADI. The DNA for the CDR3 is TGCGCCAGCAGGAATAGCGGGGGCACCGGGGAGCTGTTTTTT. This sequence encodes CASRNSGGTGELFF.

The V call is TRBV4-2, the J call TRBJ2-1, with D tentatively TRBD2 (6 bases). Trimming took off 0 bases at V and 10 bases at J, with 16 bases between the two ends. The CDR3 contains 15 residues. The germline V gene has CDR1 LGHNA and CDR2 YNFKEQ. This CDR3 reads CASSQEVTSRIEQFF. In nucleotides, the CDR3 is TGTGCCAGCAGCCAAGAAGTTACTAGCAGGATCGAGCAGTTCTTC.

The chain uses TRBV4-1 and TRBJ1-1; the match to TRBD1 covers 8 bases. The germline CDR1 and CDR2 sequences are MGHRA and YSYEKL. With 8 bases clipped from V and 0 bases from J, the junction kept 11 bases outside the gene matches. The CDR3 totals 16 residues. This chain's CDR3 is CASSAEPGQVNTEAFF. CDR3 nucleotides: TGCGCCAGCTCCGCGGAACCGGGACAGGTGAACACTGAAGCTTTCTTT.

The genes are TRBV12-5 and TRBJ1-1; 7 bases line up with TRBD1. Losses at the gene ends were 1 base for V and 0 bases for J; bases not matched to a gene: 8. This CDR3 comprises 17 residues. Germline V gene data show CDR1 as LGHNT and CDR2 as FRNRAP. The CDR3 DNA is TGTGCTAGTGGTTTGGGACAGGGTTTTACCATGAACACTGAAGCTTTCTTT. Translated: CASGLGQGFTMNTEAFF.

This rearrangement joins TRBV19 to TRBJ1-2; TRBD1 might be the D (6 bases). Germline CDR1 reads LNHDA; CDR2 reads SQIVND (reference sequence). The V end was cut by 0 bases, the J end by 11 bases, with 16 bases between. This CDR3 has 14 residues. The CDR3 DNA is TGTGCCAGTAGTATAGACCCCGGGACAAGTCGGTACACCTTC. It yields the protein CASSIDPGTSRYTF. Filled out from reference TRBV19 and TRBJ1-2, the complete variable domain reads DGGITQSPKYLFRKEGQNVTLSCEQNLNHDAMYWYRQDPGQGLRLIYYSQIVNDFQKGDIAEGYSVSREKKESFPLTVTSAQKNPTAFYLCASSIDPGTSRYTFGSGTRLTVV.

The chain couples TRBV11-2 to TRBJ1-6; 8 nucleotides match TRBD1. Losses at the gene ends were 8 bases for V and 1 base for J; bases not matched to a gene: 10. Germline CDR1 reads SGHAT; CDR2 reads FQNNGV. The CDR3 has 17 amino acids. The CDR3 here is CASVRQGMGSYNSPLHF. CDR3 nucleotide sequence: TGTGCCAGCGTACGACAGGGGATGGGTTCCTATAATTCACCCCTCCACTTT.

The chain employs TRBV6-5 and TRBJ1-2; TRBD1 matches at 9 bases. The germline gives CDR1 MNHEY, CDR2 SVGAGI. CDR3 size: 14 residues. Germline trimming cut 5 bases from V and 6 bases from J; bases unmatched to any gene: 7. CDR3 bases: TGTGCCAGCAGTCGGGACAGGGTGTGGCATGGCTACACCTTC. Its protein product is CASSRDRVWHGYTF.

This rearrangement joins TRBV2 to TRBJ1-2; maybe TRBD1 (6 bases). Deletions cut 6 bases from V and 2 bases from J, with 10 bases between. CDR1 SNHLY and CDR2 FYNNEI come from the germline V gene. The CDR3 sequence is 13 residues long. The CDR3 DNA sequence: TGTGCCAGCAGCTCAGGGGAGAACTATGGCTACACCTTC. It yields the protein CASSSGENYGYTF.

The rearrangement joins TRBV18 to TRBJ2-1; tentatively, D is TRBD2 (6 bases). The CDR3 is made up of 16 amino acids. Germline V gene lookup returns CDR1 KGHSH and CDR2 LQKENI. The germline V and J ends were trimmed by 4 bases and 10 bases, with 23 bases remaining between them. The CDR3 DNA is TGTGCCAGCTCACGGGGTCTGGTAGCGGCGAGTGGGGAGCAGTTCTTC. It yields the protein CASSRGLVAASGEQFF.

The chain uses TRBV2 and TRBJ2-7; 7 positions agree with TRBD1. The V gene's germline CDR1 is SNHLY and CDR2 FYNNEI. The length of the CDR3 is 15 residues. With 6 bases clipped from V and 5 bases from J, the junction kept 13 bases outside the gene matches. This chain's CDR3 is CASRGTDLPPNEQYF. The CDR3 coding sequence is TGTGCCAGCAGAGGGACAGACCTTCCCCCCAACGAGCAGTACTTC.

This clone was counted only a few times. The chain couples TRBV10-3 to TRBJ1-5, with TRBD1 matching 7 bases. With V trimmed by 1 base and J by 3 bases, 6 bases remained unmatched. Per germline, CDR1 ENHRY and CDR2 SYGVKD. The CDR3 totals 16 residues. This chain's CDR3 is CAISEFYRGDNQPQHF. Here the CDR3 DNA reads TGTGCCATCAGTGAGTTCTACAGGGGTGACAATCAGCCCCAGCATTTT.

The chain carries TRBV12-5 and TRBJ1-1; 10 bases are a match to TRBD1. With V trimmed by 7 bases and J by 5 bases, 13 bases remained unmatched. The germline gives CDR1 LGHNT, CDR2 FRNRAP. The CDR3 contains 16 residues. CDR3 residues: CASALDRGSMDTEAFF. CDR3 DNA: TGTGCTAGTGCCCTGGACAGGGGGTCGATGGATACTGAAGCTTTCTTT. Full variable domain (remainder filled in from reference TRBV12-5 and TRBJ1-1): DARVTQTPRHKVTEMGQEVTMRCQPILGHNTVFWYRQTMMQGLELLAYFRNRAPLDDSGMPKDRFSAEMPDATLATLKIQPSEPRDSAVYFCASALDRGSMDTEAFFGQGTRLTVV.

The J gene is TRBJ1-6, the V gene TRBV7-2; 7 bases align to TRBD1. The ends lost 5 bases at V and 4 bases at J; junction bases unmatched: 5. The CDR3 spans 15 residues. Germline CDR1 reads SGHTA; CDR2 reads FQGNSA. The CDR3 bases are TGTGCCAGCAGCCCAGGACAGGCTTATAATTCACCCCTCCACTTT. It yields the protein CASSPGQAYNSPLHF. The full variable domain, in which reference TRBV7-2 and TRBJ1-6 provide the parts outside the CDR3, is GAGVSQSPSNKVTEKGKDVELRCDPISGHTALYWYRQSLGQGLEFLIYFQGNSAPDKSGLPSDRFSAERTGGSVSTLTIQRTQQEDSAVYLCASSPGQAYNSPLHFGNGTRLTVT.

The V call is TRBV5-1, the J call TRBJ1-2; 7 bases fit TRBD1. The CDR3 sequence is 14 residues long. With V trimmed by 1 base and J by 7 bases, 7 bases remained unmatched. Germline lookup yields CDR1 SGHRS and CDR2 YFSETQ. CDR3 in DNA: TGCGCCAGCAGCTTGCCCGGGACAGTATCTGGCTACACCTTC. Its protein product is CASSLPGTVSGYTF.

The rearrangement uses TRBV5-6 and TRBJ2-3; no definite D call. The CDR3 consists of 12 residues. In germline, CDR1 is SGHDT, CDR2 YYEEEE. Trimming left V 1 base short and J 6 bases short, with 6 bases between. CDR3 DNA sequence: TGTGCCAGCAGCTTGCTGTCTGATACGCAGTATTTT. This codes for CASSLLSDTQYF.